This T cell receptor (beta chain) is drawn from a study of cytomegalovirus exposure and HLA in healthy donors. This clone was counted only a few times. The antigen is not known. The PCR had 60 Vbeta and 13 Jbeta primers. Measured with immunoSEQ multiplex PCR; TCRdb has only the in-frame clones, and not every one. The sample yields under 150,000 clones, 78% seen once. V was pared by 6 bases and J by 0 bases, with 15 bases between. Looked up from germline, CDR1 is KGHSH and CDR2 is LQKENI. This CDR3 region has 16 residues. The donors, nominally healthy at sampling, likely had unrecorded immune exposures. General study findings and limits: It was reported in a later analysis that an Asian-associated ancestry cluster showed fewer N-insertions than the approximately 670-donor mean. TRBV6-2, TRBV6-3 and other indistinguishable V segments were excluded.

This clonotype originated in a male donor in good health and CMV-seronegative. The chain carries TRBV18 and TRBJ1-3, with D possibly being TRBD1 (6 bases). Source material: PBMCs. CDR3: CASSLLQGGSGNTIYF. The DNA for the CDR3 is TGTGCCAGCTCGCTCCTACAGGGCGGCTCTGGAAACACCATATATTTT.